This TCR beta chain was obtained from a study of T cells expressing NK-cell markers. Per the germline V gene, CDR1 is DFQATT and CDR2 is SNEGSKA (reference sequence). CDR3 length equals 15 residues. TCRdb derives one entry per CDR3 protein from the 5' RACE reads, leaving out DNA. The sample has about 550,000 distinct CDR3 sequences. The sequencing sample was made of blood T cells: a sorted CD56 or NKG2C T cell subset, CD4+ or CD8+ T cells, or bulk PBMC T cells (not recorded which). The TCR sequence derives from a young man in good health. The V call is TRBV20-1, the J call TRBJ2-3; TCRdb returns TRBD2, unconfirmable since there is no DNA. CDR3: CSAGLAGEGSDTQYF.